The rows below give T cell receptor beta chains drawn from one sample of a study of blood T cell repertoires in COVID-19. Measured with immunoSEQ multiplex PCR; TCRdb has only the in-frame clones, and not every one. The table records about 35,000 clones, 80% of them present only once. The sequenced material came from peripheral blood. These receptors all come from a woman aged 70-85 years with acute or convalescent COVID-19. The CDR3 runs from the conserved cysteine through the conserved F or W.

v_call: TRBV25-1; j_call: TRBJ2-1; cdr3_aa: CASRGTSERGNEQFF
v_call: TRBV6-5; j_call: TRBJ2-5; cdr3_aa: CASRPTRGSEETQYF
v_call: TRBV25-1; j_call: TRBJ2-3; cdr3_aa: CASSEYAGLSTDTQYF
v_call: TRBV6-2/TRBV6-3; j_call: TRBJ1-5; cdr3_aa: CASSGTWTGSNQPQHF
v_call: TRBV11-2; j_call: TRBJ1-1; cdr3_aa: CASSFTTGGNTEAFF
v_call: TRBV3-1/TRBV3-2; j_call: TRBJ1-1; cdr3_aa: CASSQGSRGPTEAFF
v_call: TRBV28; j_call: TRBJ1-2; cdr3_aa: CASSLTVYGYTF
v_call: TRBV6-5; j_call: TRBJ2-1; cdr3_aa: CASSYSGLEFF
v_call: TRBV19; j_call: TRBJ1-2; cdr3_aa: CASSADRYGYTF
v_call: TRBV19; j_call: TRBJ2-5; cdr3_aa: CASSIGTGWAQETQYF
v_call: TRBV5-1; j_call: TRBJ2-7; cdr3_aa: CASSRTPRDEQYF
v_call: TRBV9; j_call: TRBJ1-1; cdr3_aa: CASSVRDRPKEGRTEAFF
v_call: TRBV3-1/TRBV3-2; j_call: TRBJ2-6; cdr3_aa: CASSRWDRGRLSGANVLTF
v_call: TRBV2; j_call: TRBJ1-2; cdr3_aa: CASSDLGAARGYTF
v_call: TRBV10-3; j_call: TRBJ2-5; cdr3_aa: CAISSGGRETQYF
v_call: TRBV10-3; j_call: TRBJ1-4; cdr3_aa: CATKGTVNEKLFF
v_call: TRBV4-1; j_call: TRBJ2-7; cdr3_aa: CASSQGALGGEQYF
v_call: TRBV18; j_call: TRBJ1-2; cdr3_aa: CASSPPGTGVSYGYTF
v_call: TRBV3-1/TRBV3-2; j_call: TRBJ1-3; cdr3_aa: CASSQPQGAGNTIYF
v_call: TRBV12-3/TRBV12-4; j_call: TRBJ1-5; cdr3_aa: CAAAAGLNQPQHF
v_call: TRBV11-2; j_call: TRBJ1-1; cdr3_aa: CASSTPVGPPNTEAFF
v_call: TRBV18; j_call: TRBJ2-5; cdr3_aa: CASSPGQQETQYF
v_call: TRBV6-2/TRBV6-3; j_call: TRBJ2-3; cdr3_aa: CASSYSTSGGDTDTQYF
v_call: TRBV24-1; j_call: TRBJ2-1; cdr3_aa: CATGADYNEQFF
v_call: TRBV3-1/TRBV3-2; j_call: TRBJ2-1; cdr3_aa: CASSQDMRNEQFF
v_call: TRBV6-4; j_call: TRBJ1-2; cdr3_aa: CASSAGTEVNYGYTF
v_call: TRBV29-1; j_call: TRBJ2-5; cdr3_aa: CSVASGQETQYF
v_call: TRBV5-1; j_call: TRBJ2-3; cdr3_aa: CASSLTSMGRDTQYF
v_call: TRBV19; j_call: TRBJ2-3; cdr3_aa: CASSMVRLTTDTQYF
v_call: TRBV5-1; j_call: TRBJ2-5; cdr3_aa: CASSLQGQPTETQYF
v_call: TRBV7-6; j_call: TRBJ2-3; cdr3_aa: CASSLARARGRTDTQYF
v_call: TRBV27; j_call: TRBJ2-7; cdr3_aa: CASSLLGAREQYF
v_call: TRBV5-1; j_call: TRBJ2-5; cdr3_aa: CASSLVASGIQRQETQYF
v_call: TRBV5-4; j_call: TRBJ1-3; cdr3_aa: CASSLTGVTGNTIYF
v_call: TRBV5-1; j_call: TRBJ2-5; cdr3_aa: CASSSTGQKETQYF
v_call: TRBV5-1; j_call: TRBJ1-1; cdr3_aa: CASSLVGQGNTEAFF
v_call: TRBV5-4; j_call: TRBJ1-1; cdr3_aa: CASSPRSGDRTEAFF
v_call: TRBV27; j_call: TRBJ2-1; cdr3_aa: CASSLNPFSVAGGVEQFF
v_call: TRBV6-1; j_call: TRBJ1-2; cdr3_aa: CASSEALSNPGGVRGYTF
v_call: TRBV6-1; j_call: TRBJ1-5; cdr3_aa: CASSDGGLGNQPQHF
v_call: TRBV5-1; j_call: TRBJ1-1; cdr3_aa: CASSGDTGLATEAFF